This T cell receptor (beta chain) emerged from a study of identical twins. In TCRdb, the 5' RACE reads were re-called with MiXCR into one record per CDR3 protein. The sample contains under 900,000 distinct CDR3 sequences, about 20% of which appear only once. The sample holds a few counts of this clonotype. Germline loops: CDR1 PRHDT, CDR2 FYEKMQ (reference sequence). The V gene lost 4 bases and the J gene lost 5 bases, with 8 bases spanning the gap. CDR3 length: 12 amino acids. This sample was shared with a second study, whose subject was T cells expressing NK-cell markers. As that report states: Restricting sorting to alpha-beta TCR T cells was achieved in several experiments by an anti-gamma-delta TCR antibody. In more than 5 donors, dominant CD3+CD56+NKG2C+ clonotypes ranked among the top 10 CD8+ clonotypes.

The specimen was PBMCs. This chain joins TRBV13 and TRBJ1-1; no clear D. The sequence came from a woman between 18 and 30 years old in good health. CDR3 protein: CASSWAITEAFF. CDR3 DNA sequence: TGTGCCAGCAGCTGGGCAATAACTGAAGCTTTCTTT.